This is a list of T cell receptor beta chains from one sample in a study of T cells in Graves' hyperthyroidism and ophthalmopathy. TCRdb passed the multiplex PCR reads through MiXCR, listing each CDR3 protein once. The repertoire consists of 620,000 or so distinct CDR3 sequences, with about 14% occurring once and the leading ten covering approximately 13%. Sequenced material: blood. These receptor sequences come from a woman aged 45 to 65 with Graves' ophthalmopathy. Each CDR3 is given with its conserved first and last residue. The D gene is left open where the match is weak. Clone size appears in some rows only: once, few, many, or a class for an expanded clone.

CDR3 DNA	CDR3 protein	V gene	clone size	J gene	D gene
TGTGCCACCAGTGATTTGAGGGTGGACACTGAAGCTTTCTTT	CATSDLRVDTEAFF	TRBV24-1	many	TRBJ1-1	NA
TGTGTCGGGCGCAGGGGGAGAGGAAACACCATATATTTT	CVGRRGRGNTIYF	TRBV30	NA	TRBJ1-3	TRBD1
TGTGCCAGCAGCTTGAGACAGCGACTAGCGGGAGGGTCCTACAATGAGCAGTTCTTC	CASSLRQRLAGGSYNEQFF	TRBV7-9	NA	TRBJ2-1	TRBD2
TGCAGTGCTCTGACAGGAGGCTCTGGAAACACCATATATTTT	CSALTGGSGNTIYF	TRBV20-1	few	TRBJ1-3	NA
TGTGCCAGCAGCCTCCTAGCGGGGGCCACCGGGGAGCTGTTTTTT	CASSLLAGATGELFF	TRBV5-4	NA	TRBJ2-2	TRBD2
TGTGCCAGCAGCGTAGGTGCTGAACTTATCTACAATGAGCAGTTCTTC	CASSVGAELIYNEQFF	TRBV9	few	TRBJ2-1	NA
TGTGCCAGCAGCGACTCGGCCCGGGTCCCTGGAAACACCATATATTTT	CASSDSARVPGNTIYF	TRBV7-9	few	TRBJ1-3	NA
TGTGCCAGCAGCCAATCTAGACAGAGCACCTATGGCTACACCTTC	CASSQSRQSTYGYTF	TRBV4-2	few	TRBJ1-2	NA
TGCGCCAGCAGTATGCAAGAGACCCAGTACTTC	CASSMQETQYF	TRBV5-1	NA	TRBJ2-5	NA
TGTGCCAGCAGCTTGGAAGGGGCGAGGGGAACTGAAGCTTTCTTT	CASSLEGARGTEAFF	TRBV5-8	many	TRBJ1-1	NA
TGTGCCAGCAGTGAAAGTTGGACAGCTAATCAGCCCCAGCATTTT	CASSESWTANQPQHF	TRBV2	many	TRBJ1-5	NA
TGTGCCAGCAGTTTAGGCTCGGTTACGGGGGCTGAAGCTTTCTTT	CASSLGSVTGAEAFF	TRBV12-3/TRBV12-4	many	TRBJ1-1	NA
TGTGCCAGCAGTTTTTCTAGTAGCGGGAGAACCTATGAGCAGTTCTTC	CASSFSSSGRTYEQFF	TRBV12-3/TRBV12-4	many	TRBJ2-1	TRBD2
TGTGCCAGCAGTCACCTCGGTTCAGGGATAGGCACAGATACGCAGTATTTT	CASSHLGSGIGTDTQYF	TRBV28	many	TRBJ2-3	NA
TGTGCCAGCAGCTTAGGATTCTGGACAACTAAGAAGTTTTTAGAGACCCAGTACTTC	CASSLGFWTTKKFLETQYF	TRBV11-3	many	TRBJ2-5	NA
TGTGCCAGCAGTGAAACCGCTAGCGGGAGCACAGATACGCAGTATTTT	CASSETASGSTDTQYF	TRBV6-1	few	TRBJ2-3	TRBD2
TGTGCCAGCAGTTTACTAGGACTATCCTACGAGCAGTACTTC	CASSLLGLSYEQYF	TRBV12-3/TRBV12-4	many	TRBJ2-7	NA
TGTGCCAGCACCCCCCTGGCGCGGGACACCGGGGAGCTGTTTTTT	CASTPLARDTGELFF	TRBV6-1	many	TRBJ2-2	NA
TGTGCCACCAGTGACCCACTAGCGGGAGGGTTCAGTGAGCAGTTCTTC	CATSDPLAGGFSEQFF	TRBV24-1	many	TRBJ2-1	TRBD2
TGTGCCAGCAGTCCCCTCCACCCGGGGCCTGCAACTAATGAAAAACTGTTTTTT	CASSPLHPGPATNEKLFF	TRBV27	many	TRBJ1-4	NA
TGCAGTGCTATGACTGCGGAGGTGGCAGATACGCAGTATTTT	CSAMTAEVADTQYF	TRBV20-1	few	TRBJ2-3	NA
TGTGCCAGTACTACAGACAGGTCGACCTACAATGAGCAGTTCTTC	CASTTDRSTYNEQFF	TRBV19	NA	TRBJ2-1	NA
TGTGCCAGCAGCTTAGTTGCGGCAAATACTAACTATGGCTACACCTTC	CASSLVAANTNYGYTF	TRBV7-2	NA	TRBJ1-2	NA
TGTGCCTGGAGTCCTCTACAGGATACGCAGTATTTT	CAWSPLQDTQYF	TRBV30	many	TRBJ2-3	NA
TGTGCCACCAGCAGAATTCCCCCGATGGGGGACAGGGACGGCTACACCTTC	CATSRIPPMGDRDGYTF	TRBV15	many	TRBJ1-2	TRBD1
TGTGCCAGCAGCCAAGAGTTGAGTCACCGAGTGCCTGGAAACACCATATATTTT	CASSQELSHRVPGNTIYF	TRBV4-2	few	TRBJ1-3	NA
TGTGCCAGCAGCCCGGGCAATATTCCTAGCGGATACACCGGGGAGCTGTTTTTT	CASSPGNIPSGYTGELFF	TRBV6-1	many	TRBJ2-2	TRBD2
TGTGCCAGCAGCTGGGAACTAGCGGGAGACACAGATACGCAGTATTTT	CASSWELAGDTDTQYF	TRBV2	many	TRBJ2-3	TRBD2
TGTGCCAGCAGTCTAGCGGGAATCGCAGATACGCAGTATTTT	CASSLAGIADTQYF	TRBV28	many	TRBJ2-3	TRBD2
TGCAGCGTTGTGAAGGGTACCTACGAGCAGTACTTC	CSVVKGTYEQYF	TRBV29-1	many	TRBJ2-7	NA
TGCGCCAGCAGCCAAGATGGGGGTTCCTACAATGAGCAGTTCTTC	CASSQDGGSYNEQFF	TRBV4-3	many	TRBJ2-1	NA
TGTGCCAGCAGTTCTAGCGGGAGGGCCGCAGATACGCAGTATTTT	CASSSSGRAADTQYF	TRBV12-3/TRBV12-4	many	TRBJ2-3	TRBD2
TGTGCCAGCAGCTTAGACCCTAGTGATCAGCCCCAGCATTTT	CASSLDPSDQPQHF	TRBV7-2	many	TRBJ1-5	NA
TGTGCCAGCAGTAGATCCCAGGTCCACACAGATACGCAGTATTTT	CASSRSQVHTDTQYF	TRBV6-1	few	TRBJ2-3	NA
TGTGCCAGCAGCTTAGTCTCTGGGGCCGCTATCTCCTACGAGCAGTACTTC	CASSLVSGAAISYEQYF	TRBV7-6	few	TRBJ2-7	NA
TGTGCCAGCAGCTTAGGGAGGGGTTTCGAGCAGTACTTC	CASSLGRGFEQYF	TRBV7-6	NA	TRBJ2-7	NA
TGTGCCTGTCAAGGGCCGGGACAGGGATACGAGCAGTACTTC	CACQGPGQGYEQYF	TRBV30	many	TRBJ2-7	TRBD1
TGCGCCAGCAGCGGAGGGACTCTCTACAATGAGCAGTTCTTC	CASSGGTLYNEQFF	TRBV5-1	few	TRBJ2-1	NA
TGCAGTGCTGCAAGTGGGACTGCGCAGTATTTT	CSAASGTAQYF	TRBV20-1	many	TRBJ2-3	NA
TGTGCCAGCTCATGGGACAGACGAAATCAGCCCCAGCATTTT	CASSWDRRNQPQHF	TRBV18	NA	TRBJ1-5	TRBD1
TGCGCCAGCAGCCAAGTGGGAAGGGGAGGCTCCTACAATGAGCAGTTCTTC	CASSQVGRGGSYNEQFF	TRBV4-3	few	TRBJ2-1	NA
TGCAGTGCTAGGTGGGGAGGAAACACTGAAGCTTTCTTT	CSARWGGNTEAFF	TRBV20-1	many	TRBJ1-1	NA
TGCAGCGTTGTAAGGGACAGGGCACAAAGTGAGCAGTTCTTC	CSVVRDRAQSEQFF	TRBV29-1	few	TRBJ2-1	TRBD1
TGTGCCAGCAGTCGGACTAGCGGGAGAGGGGGGGAAAACATTCAGTACTTC	CASSRTSGRGGENIQYF	TRBV6-1	NA	TRBJ2-4	TRBD2
TGTGCCAGCAGCTCGCATGGACAGGGCAACACCGGGGAGCTGTTTTTT	CASSSHGQGNTGELFF	TRBV7-3	NA	TRBJ2-2	TRBD1
TGCAGTGCTAGAGGGTCACCGGGGTCAACAAACACCGGGGAGCTGTTTTTT	CSARGSPGSTNTGELFF	TRBV20-1	many	TRBJ2-2	NA
TGTGCCAGCAACCCGAAAACCAGGGGGGAGACCCAGTACTTC	CASNPKTRGETQYF	TRBV7-6	many	TRBJ2-5	TRBD1